This passage covers 21 T cell receptor beta chains from one sample sequenced in a study of PD-1 blockade in classical Hodgkin lymphoma. Every patient had relapsed following autologous stem cell transplantation, and cohorts differed in brentuximab vedotin exposure. Generated by immunoSEQ multiplex PCR, the TCRdb table keeps only in-frame clones and is missing some. The table lists 40,000 or so clones, 75% to 90% of them singletons, with approximately 10% in the top ten. The sample consisted of peripheral blood mononuclear cells (PBMCs), taken at baseline. The receptors come from a human donor with classical Hodgkin lymphoma.

The rearrangement uses TRBV25-1 and TRBJ2-2, with D perhaps TRBD2 (6 bases). The CDR3 loop spans 14 amino acids. Per the germline V gene, CDR1 is MGHDK and CDR2 is SYGVNS. V shed 5 bases and J shed 5 bases, with 12 bases lying between them. The CDR3 region is CASSPGVGTGELFF. DNA for the CDR3: TGTGCCAGCAGTCCGGGAGTGGGTACCGGGGAGCTGTTTTTT.

V and J are TRBV28 and TRBJ2-3; maybe TRBD1 (5 bases). This CDR3 contains 13 residues. The germline V and J ends were trimmed by 2 bases and 5 bases, with 8 bases remaining between them. Germline V gives CDR1 MDHEN, CDR2 SYDVKM. The CDR3 protein is CASSLDRGDTQYF. The DNA for the CDR3 is TGTGCCAGCAGTTTAGACAGAGGAGATACGCAGTATTTT.

The J gene is TRBJ2-7, the V gene TRBV5-6, with D perhaps TRBD1 (6 bases). The V gene's germline CDR1 is SGHDT and CDR2 YYEEEE. The germline V and J ends were trimmed by 1 base and 4 bases, with 6 bases remaining between them. The CDR3 has 12 amino acids. This chain's CDR3 is CASSLTGYEQYF. DNA of the CDR3: TGTGCCAGCAGCTTGACAGGGTACGAGCAGTACTTC.

This chain uses TRBV6-6 with TRBJ1-2; possibly TRBD1 for D (5 bases). Between the trimmed V and J ends, which lost 5 bases and 4 bases, there was a span of 8 bases. This CDR3 spans 12 amino acids. CDR1 is MNHNY, CDR2 SVGAGI, per germline (reference sequence). The CDR3 sequence: CASSKGSYGYTF. The CDR3 DNA follows: TGTGCCAGCAGTAAGGGGTCCTATGGCTACACCTTC.

This clone was recorded only once. The V and J genes are TRBV19 and TRBJ1-1; a possible D gene is TRBD1 (5 bases). This CDR3 contains 15 residues. Trimming took off 0 bases at V and 0 bases at J, with 8 bases between the two ends. The germline V gene has CDR1 LNHDA and CDR2 SQIVND (reference sequence). Here the CDR3 DNA reads TGTGCCAGTAGTATAGATGGGGCAATGAACACTGAAGCTTTCTTT. Its translation is CASSIDGAMNTEAFF.

In nucleotides, the CDR3 is TGCGTTAGCCAAAACAGGGGGGAGAACACCGGGGAGCTGTTTTTT. Translating it yields CVSQNRGENTGELFF. The V call is TRBV5-1, the J call TRBJ2-2; 8 nucleotides line up with TRBD1. CDR1 is SGHRS and CDR2 is YFSETQ in the germline V gene. The CDR3 sequence is 15 residues long.

Worth noting for this clone: The conserved phenylalanine or tryptophan normally closing the CDR3 is absent here, so this likely arose from a read error. The chain employs TRBV6-5 and TRBJ1-3, with D uncertain. Between the trimmed V and J ends, which lost 0 bases and 0 bases, there was a span of 6 bases. The CDR3 has 15 amino acids. Germline CDR1 reads MNHEY; CDR2 reads SVGAGI. CDR3 residues: CASSYSGSSGNTIYL. The CDR3 DNA sequence: TGTGCCAGCAGTTACTCCGGCAGCTCTGGAAACACCATATATCTT.

J is TRBJ2-5 and V is TRBV28, with D perhaps TRBD1 or TRBD2 (5 bases each). Trimming stripped 2 bases from V and 9 bases from J, with 13 bases between. Germline V gene sequence: CDR1 MDHEN, CDR2 SYDVKM. CDR3 length: 13 residues. The CDR3 region has the DNA TGTGCCAGCAGTTTAAACAATATGGGGGCCCAGTACTTC. Amino acid sequence: CASSLNNMGAQYF.

The chain is built from TRBV28 and TRBJ2-1; D is perhaps TRBD2 (6 bases). This CDR3 comprises 14 residues. Between the trimmed V and J ends, which lost 7 bases and 4 bases, there was a span of 14 bases. Germline-derived CDR1 and CDR2 are MDHEN and SYDVKM. The chain's CDR3 is CASTGLTLYNEQFF. In nucleotides, the CDR3 is TGTGCCAGCACCGGACTAACCCTGTACAATGAGCAGTTCTTC.

The chain has TRBV5-1 and TRBJ1-1; the D is unclear. Between the trimmed V and J ends, which lost 0 bases and 0 bases, there was a span of 3 bases. The CDR3 extends over 13 amino acids. The germline gives CDR1 SGHRS, CDR2 YFSETQ. The CDR3, as DNA: TGCGCCAGCAGCTTGGGATTGAACACTGAAGCTTTCTTT. Protein sequence: CASSLGLNTEAFF.

The J gene is TRBJ2-5, the V gene TRBV5-4; TRBD1 matches 7 bases. Per germline, CDR1 SGHNT and CDR2 YYREEE (reference sequence). The CDR3 is made up of 14 amino acids. V gave up 0 bases and J gave up 1 base; unmatched junction bases: 0. The CDR3 nucleotides read TGTGCCAGCAGCTTGGAGGGGGCCCAAGAGACCCAGTACTTC. This gives the protein CASSLEGAQETQYF.

The chain employs TRBV28 and TRBJ1-5; D perhaps matches TRBD1 (5 bases). The germline V gene encodes CDR1 MDHEN and CDR2 SYDVKM. The CDR3 has 15 amino acids. The ends were cut back, 2 bases at V and 6 bases at J, with 14 bases in the middle. The CDR3 protein is CASSLQDGGFQPQHF. The CDR3 bases are TGTGCCAGCAGTTTACAGGACGGGGGGTTTCAGCCCCAGCATTTT.

This clone was seen once. V and J are TRBV6-5 and TRBJ1-1; the D is unclear. The germline gives CDR1 MNHEY, CDR2 SVGAGI. V shed 5 bases and J shed 1 base, with 8 bases lying between them. The CDR3 sequence is 13 residues long. The CDR3 bases are TGTGCCAGCAGTACAGCCCCGAACACTGAAGCTTTCTTT. Its translation: CASSTAPNTEAFF.

This chain links TRBV19 with TRBJ2-7; TRBD1 aligns across 8 bases. The CDR3 has 16 residues. Unmatched junction bases numbered 15, after V lost 9 bases and J lost 2 bases. Germline CDR1 and CDR2: LNHDA and SQIVND (reference sequence). The CDR3 protein is CASHPTGQGVTYEQYF. CDR3 DNA sequence: TGTGCCAGCCACCCAACAGGACAGGGAGTAACCTACGAGCAGTACTTC.

The rearrangement joins TRBV9 to TRBJ2-5, with 11 bases lining up with TRBD2. This CDR3 has 15 amino acids. V shed 0 bases and J 5 bases; nucleotides not matched to a gene: 3. The germline gives CDR1 SGDLS, CDR2 YYNGEE. The CDR3 is CASSVASGGWETQYF. CDR3 DNA: TGTGCCAGCAGCGTAGCTAGCGGGGGGTGGGAGACCCAGTACTTC. The whole variable domain, filled in from reference TRBV9 and TRBJ2-5, reads DSGVTQTPKHLITATGQRVTLRCSPRSGDLSVYWYQQSLDQGLQFLIQYYNGEERAKGNILERFSAQQFPDLHSELNLSSLELGDSALYFCASSVASGGWETQYFGPGTRLLVL.

V usage is TRBV13 and J usage is TRBJ1-6, with 10 bases lining up with TRBD1. Trimming removed 3 bases from V and 7 bases from J; junction bases left unmatched: 0. Germline V gene data show CDR1 as PRHDT and CDR2 as FYEKMQ (reference sequence). The CDR3 is 14 residues long. CDR3 loop: CASSLDRGNSPLHF. CDR3 nucleotides: TGTGCCAGCAGCTTGGACAGGGGGAATTCACCCCTCCACTTT. The variable domain in full, with the rest retrieved from reference TRBV13 and TRBJ1-6, is AAGVIQSPRHLIKEKRETATLKCYPIPRHDTVYWYQQGPGQDPQFLISFYEKMQSDKGSIPDRFSAQQFSDYHSELNMSSLELGDSALYFCASSLDRGNSPLHFGNGTRLTVT.

The rearrangement joins TRBV9 to TRBJ1-2; tentatively, D is TRBD1 (6 bases). Germline CDR1 and CDR2: SGDLS and YYNGEE. Trimming took off 3 bases at V and 3 bases at J, with 9 bases between the two ends. The CDR3 contains 13 residues. In DNA form, the CDR3 reads TGTGCCAGCAGCGAGGGACAAGACTATGGCTACACCTTC. Its protein product is CASSEGQDYGYTF.

V and J are TRBV19 and TRBJ2-5, with D maybe TRBD2 (5 bases). The CDR3 is made up of 14 amino acids. Per germline, CDR1 LNHDA and CDR2 SQIVND (reference sequence). Trimming stripped 3 bases from V and 5 bases from J, with 13 bases between. The CDR3 region has the DNA TGTGCCAGTAGTATTACGGGGTCCGAGGAGACCCAGTACTTC. Translation gives CASSITGSEETQYF.

The chain links TRBV6-5 to TRBJ2-5; TRBD2 aligns across 8 bases. CDR3 size: 15 residues. The V and J ends lost 0 bases and 7 bases, in that order; junction bases with no gene match: 7. Germline lookup yields CDR1 MNHEY and CDR2 SVGAGI. The CDR3 here is CASSYSGLEMGTQYF. In nucleotides, the CDR3 is TGTGCCAGCAGTTACTCGGGACTAGAAATGGGGACCCAGTACTTC.

DNA for the CDR3: TGTGCCAGCAGCCTTGGGACAGGGGCGAATCAGCCCCAGCATTTT. This codes for CASSLGTGANQPQHF. The chain is built from TRBV5-8 and TRBJ1-5; 10 bases are shared with TRBD1. J lost 4 bases, V lost 4 bases, and 5 bases had no gene match. The CDR3 is made up of 15 amino acids. Germline V CDR1 and CDR2: SGHTS, YDEGEE.

This clone was recorded a few times. The V and J genes are TRBV5-1 and TRBJ2-3, with unresolved D. The germline CDR1 and CDR2 sequences are SGHRS and YFSETQ. Trimming removed 4 bases at V and 4 bases at J, with 16 bases between. The CDR3 covers 15 residues. The DNA of the CDR3 is TGCGCCAGCAGCCTGTGGGTCACCTTAGCAGATACGCAGTATTTT. Its protein product is CASSLWVTLADTQYF.